The table lists the clone carrying this T cell receptor beta chain with many counts. The TCR beta CDR3 regions underwent amplification from RNA transcripts. HTBI-primed RT-PCR formed the first round, and a multiplex PCR formed the second. TCRdb called the multiplex PCR reads again in MiXCR, with one record for every CDR3 protein. The profile covers around 1,200,000 distinct CDR3 sequences, with about two fifths appearing a single time and 11% taken by the ten largest. The data stem from a study of Graves' ophthalmopathy and Graves' hyperthyroidism. With 1 base clipped from V and 1 base from J, the junction kept 16 bases outside the gene matches. The length of the CDR3 is 19 residues. Per the germline V gene, CDR1 is DFQATT and CDR2 is SNEGSKA (reference sequence).

The sample taken for sequencing was peripheral blood or thyroid tissue (not recorded which). The sequence came from an adult man with Graves' hyperthyroidism. The gene calls are TRBV20-1 and TRBJ1-5; 7 bases match TRBD1. CDR3 nucleotide sequence: TGCAGTGCTAGAGCCGCGACCGGGAACAGGGGTTGGAGCAATCAGCCCCAGCATTTT. Translated, it gives CSARAATGNRGWSNQPQHF.